Each of the 20 T cell receptor beta chains below was sequenced from the same sample in a study of CD8 T cells in ankylosing spondylitis listed by TCRdb under 2017. Library preparation used 5' RACE. The instrument given in TCRdb is Illumina HiSeq 2500. Using fastp at Q25 and MiXCR, TCRdb reprocessed the public reads and kept productive beta chains. Rows with a matching CDR3 protein are joined into one entry that keeps the most common DNA and genes. The sample data list about 160,000 distinct CDR3 sequences, and 40% to 50% of these were observed just once. The top ten clones comprise roughly 15% of the sample. Sample: synovial fluid, either unsorted or a sorted T cell fraction (not recorded which). The receptors come from a male donor with ankylosing spondylitis.

This clonotype is categorized as medium-sized. This sequence joins TRBV30 and TRBJ2-3; 9 bases agree with TRBD1. V shed 5 bases and J 2 bases; nucleotides not matched to a gene: 2. In germline, CDR1 is GTSNPN, CDR2 SVGIG (reference sequence). The CDR3 extends over 13 amino acids. DNA of the CDR3: TGTGCCTGGGGGGACAGGGTCACAGATACGCAGTATTTT. This gives the protein CAWGDRVTDTQYF.

This chain joins TRBV6-1 and TRBJ2-2; no reliable D call. Germline CDR1 is MNHNS and CDR2 is SASEGT. V was shortened by 7 bases and J by 7 bases, with 13 bases between the two germline ends. This CDR3 region has 13 residues. The CDR3 protein is CASKPLEVGELFF. The CDR3 bases are TGTGCCAGCAAACCACTTGAAGTCGGGGAGCTGTTTTTT.

This rearrangement joins TRBV29-1 to TRBJ1-1; 7 nucleotides line up with TRBD1. J was trimmed by 6 bases and V by 2 bases; bases with no gene match: 6. CDR1 SQVTM and CDR2 ANQGSEA come from the germline V gene. The CDR3 length is 13 residues. The chain's CDR3 is CSVERRGHAEAFF. The CDR3 bases are TGCAGCGTTGAAAGGAGGGGGCACGCTGAAGCTTTCTTT.

Only a few counts were recorded for this clonotype. This chain links TRBV27 with TRBJ2-7; D not certain. The CDR3 has 12 residues. Germline assignment: CDR1 MNHEY and CDR2 SMNVEV (reference sequence). Trimming left V 9 bases short and J 4 bases short, with 13 bases between. CDR3 nucleotides: TGTGCCAGTAGTAATCTTATTTACGAGCAGTACTTC. Translated: CASSNLIYEQYF.

This chain joins TRBV28 and TRBJ2-3, with D unresolved. Germline V gene sequence: CDR1 MDHEN, CDR2 SYDVKM. This CDR3 has 13 residues. Trimming removed 8 bases from V and 2 bases from J, with 11 bases in between. The CDR3 sequence: CASDGLLTDTQYF. CDR3 sequence (DNA): TGTGCCAGCGACGGGTTACTCACAGATACGCAGTATTTT.

The chain employs TRBV7-9 and TRBJ2-2, with a tentative D call TRBD1 (6 bases). Trimming removed 3 bases at V and 6 bases at J, with 11 bases between. The CDR3 spans 14 residues. CDR1 SEHNR and CDR2 FQNEAQ come from the germline V gene (reference sequence). The DNA for the CDR3 is TGTGCCAGCAGCTTCCCTCGACAGGCCGGGGAGCTGTTTTTT. This encodes CASSFPRQAGELFF.

This clonotype has only a few counts. V and J are TRBV24-1 and TRBJ2-2; D gene uncertain. CDR1 is KGHDR and CDR2 is SFDVKD in the germline V gene. The CDR3 is 16 residues long. The germline V and J ends were trimmed by 4 bases and 0 bases, with 11 bases remaining between them. This chain's CDR3 is CATSDRTHPNTGELFF. The CDR3 DNA follows: TGTGCCACCAGTGACCGGACCCATCCGAACACCGGGGAGCTGTTTTTT.

This clonotype appeared a few times. J is TRBJ1-2 and V is TRBV24-1, with a weak D call TRBD1 (6 bases). Germline V gene sequence: CDR1 KGHDR, CDR2 SFDVKD. The CDR3 consists of 19 residues. Between the trimmed V and J ends, which lost 5 bases and 3 bases, there was a span of 27 bases. The CDR3 bases are TGTGCCACCAGTGCCCCGGACAGCGACGACAATCCCCTCTACTATGGCTACACCTTC. Its protein is CATSAPDSDDNPLYYGYTF.

V is TRBV6-1 and J is TRBJ2-1; D perhaps matches TRBD2 (5 bases). Per the germline V gene, CDR1 is MNHNS and CDR2 is SASEGT. Trimming removed 6 bases from V and 0 bases from J, with 12 bases in between. The CDR3 has 15 residues. In nucleotides, the CDR3 is TGTGCCAGCAGCCCCCGGGAAATCTCCTACAATGAGCAGTTCTTC. Its translation: CASSPREISYNEQFF.

This clonotype appeared a few times. The genes are TRBV7-9 and TRBJ1-1; 9 nucleotides match TRBD1. V shed 5 bases, J shed 6 bases, and the junction held 7 bases outside the gene matches. CDR3 length: 14 residues. In germline, CDR1 is SEHNR, CDR2 FQNEAQ (reference sequence). CDR3 bases: TGTGCCAGCAGCGTTTTGACAGGGGGACCTGAAGCTTTCTTT. Protein: CASSVLTGGPEAFF.

The chain has TRBV27 and TRBJ2-7; tentative D call: TRBD1 (5 bases). The V and J ends lost 4 bases and 4 bases respectively, with 17 bases between them. CDR1 is MNHEY, CDR2 SMNVEV, per germline (reference sequence). This CDR3 has 15 residues. CDR3 nucleotides: TGTGCCAGCAGTTCACTCCCGATGGGGCGGTACGAGCAGTACTTC. Its translation: CASSSLPMGRYEQYF.

V is TRBV10-3 and J is TRBJ2-5, with a weak D call TRBD2 (5 bases). Germline V gene data show CDR1 as ENHRY and CDR2 as SYGVKD. The V and J ends lost 5 bases and 11 bases respectively, with 18 bases between them. This CDR3 has 13 amino acids. The CDR3 coding sequence is TGTGCCATCAGTCCAATCGGAGAGGGCGTACAGTACTTC. Translating gives CAISPIGEGVQYF.

The chain employs TRBV12-3 or TRBV12-4 and TRBJ2-2, with 7 bases that match TRBD1. Trimming at V came to 5 bases and at J to 5 bases, leaving 8 bases not matched to a gene. This CDR3 is 15 amino acids long. The CDR3 DNA reads TGTGCCAGCAGTCCCGACAGGGTGTGGACCGGGGAGCTGTTTTTT. Translating gives CASSPDRVWTGELFF.

The chain employs TRBV4-1 and TRBJ2-1; 10 nucleotides align to TRBD2. Germline V CDR1 and CDR2: MGHRA, YSYEKL. The CDR3 is made up of 17 amino acids. V was clipped by 3 bases and J by 8 bases; unmatched bases: 13. The CDR3 DNA is TGCGCCAGCAGCCAGATGCCAGCTAGCGGGAGAATCCATGAGCAGTTCTTC. It is translated as CASSQMPASGRIHEQFF.

Only a few counts were recorded for this clonotype. This chain links TRBV18 with TRBJ2-3, with D unclear. From germline, CDR1 is KGHSH and CDR2 LQKENI. Between the trimmed V and J ends, which lost 5 bases and 10 bases, there was a span of 19 bases. The CDR3 sequence is 14 residues long. This CDR3 reads CASSFPGPPDPQYF. In nucleotides, the CDR3 is TGTGCCAGCTCATTTCCCGGGCCCCCAGACCCGCAGTATTTT. Supplemented by reference TRBV18 and TRBJ2-3, the full variable domain reads NAGVMQNPRHLVRRRGQEARLRCSPMKGHSHVYWYRQLPEEGLKFMVYLQKENIIDESGMPKERFSAEFPKEGPSILRIQQVVRGDSAAYFCASSFPGPPDPQYFGPGTRLTVL.

This clonotype was observed many times. The gene calls are TRBV6-2 or TRBV6-3 and TRBJ2-3, with a weak D call TRBD2 (6 bases). V was trimmed by 3 bases and J by 0 bases, leaving 13 bases between them. This CDR3 has 16 amino acids. In germline, CDR1 is MNHEY, CDR2 SVGEGT. The CDR3 DNA reads TGTGCCAGCAGTTATATGGGGGGAGAGAGCACAGATACGCAGTATTTT. Its translation: CASSYMGGESTDTQYF.

V gene TRBV10-3 combines with J gene TRBJ2-1; no clear D gene. Germline CDR1 reads ENHRY; CDR2 reads SYGVKD. CDR3 length equals 14 residues. Deletions cut 4 bases from V and 2 bases from J, with 9 bases between. The chain's CDR3 is CAISGAVTYNEQFF. The CDR3, as DNA: TGTGCCATCAGTGGGGCAGTTACCTACAATGAGCAGTTCTTC.

The chain links TRBV7-6 to TRBJ2-5; D is perhaps TRBD2 (5 bases). The CDR3 sequence is 15 residues long. Trimming took off 1 base at V and 6 bases at J, with 15 bases between the two ends. CDR1 and CDR2 from the germline V gene are SGHVS and FNYEAQ. CDR3 loop: CASSLVLRGPKTQYF. The DNA of the CDR3 is TGTGCCAGCAGCTTAGTGCTGAGAGGGCCTAAGACCCAGTACTTC.

The sample holds a few counts of this clonotype. This chain uses TRBV5-6 with TRBJ2-1; TRBD2 might be the D (5 bases). This CDR3 is built from 13 residues. Germline CDR1 is SGHDT and CDR2 is YYEEEE. V was clipped by 0 bases and J by 10 bases, with 11 bases between them. The CDR3 is CASSLADGEEQFF. The CDR3 nucleotides read TGTGCCAGCAGCTTGGCCGACGGGGAGGAGCAGTTCTTC.

This clonotype was observed at least ten times. The J gene is TRBJ1-2, the V gene TRBV29-1, with D possibly matching TRBD1 (6 bases). The CDR3 contains 14 residues. V shed 5 bases and J shed 2 bases, with 15 bases lying between them. Germline CDR1 and CDR2: SQVTM and ANQGSEA. The CDR3 nucleotides read TGCAGCGTTTTTGGGCAGGGGCTAAACTATGGCTACACCTTC. Translated, it gives CSVFGQGLNYGYTF.